This T cell receptor (beta chain) was identified in a study of T cell responses to AZD1222 COVID-19 vaccine. This CDR3 comprises 12 residues. Looked up from germline, CDR1 is LNHDA and CDR2 is SQIVND (reference sequence). Trimming removed 4 bases at V and 4 bases at J, with 7 bases between. Study results and limitations: When two AZD1222 doses had been given, Spike-specific TCR breadth and depth rose.

Here immunoSEQ multiplex PCR was the method, and the copy in TCRdb shows in-frame clones only, minus some. The data hold 140,000 to 150,000 clones, with about 90% observed a single time. About this clone itself: The target antigen is unknown.

This TCR came from an adult in good health. The chain recombines TRBV19 with TRBJ1-1; TRBD1 might be the D (6 bases). The sample in question was peripheral blood, obtained on day 0 of AZD1222 vaccination. As DNA, the CDR3 is TGTGCCAGTAGTACAGGGGTCACTGAAGCTTTCTTT. As protein: CASSTGVTEAFF.